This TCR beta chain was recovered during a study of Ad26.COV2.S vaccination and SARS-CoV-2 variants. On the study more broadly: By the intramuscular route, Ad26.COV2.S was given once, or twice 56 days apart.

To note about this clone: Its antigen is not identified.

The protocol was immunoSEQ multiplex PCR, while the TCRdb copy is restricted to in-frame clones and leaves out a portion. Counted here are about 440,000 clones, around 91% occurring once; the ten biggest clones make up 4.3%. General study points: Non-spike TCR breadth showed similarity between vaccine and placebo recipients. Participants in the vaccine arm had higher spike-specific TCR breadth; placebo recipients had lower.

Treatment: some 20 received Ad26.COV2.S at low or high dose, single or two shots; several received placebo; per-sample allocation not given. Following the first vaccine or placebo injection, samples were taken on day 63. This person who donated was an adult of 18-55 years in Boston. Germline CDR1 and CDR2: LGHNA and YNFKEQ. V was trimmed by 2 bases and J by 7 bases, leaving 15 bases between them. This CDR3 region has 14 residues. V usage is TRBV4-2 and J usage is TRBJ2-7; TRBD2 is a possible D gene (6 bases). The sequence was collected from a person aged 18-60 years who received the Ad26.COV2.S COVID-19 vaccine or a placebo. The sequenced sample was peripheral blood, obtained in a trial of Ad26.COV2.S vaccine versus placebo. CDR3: CASSQLSGTQEQYF. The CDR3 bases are TGTGCCAGCAGCCAACTATCCGGGACTCAGGAGCAGTACTTC.